These 11 T cell receptor beta chains were sequenced from one sample in a study of human T cells and chemical hapten exposure. Unfractionated whole blood yielded the extracted total RNA. The library attached unique molecular identifiers to individual cDNA molecules. TCRdb re-called the reads through MiXCR, storing one row per CDR3 protein. Of around 120,000 distinct CDR3 sequences listed, more than 8.5% are singletons. Input material: whole blood. Receptors were obtained from a human donor in good health. Some clones in this sample may be carry-over from other donors' samples.

The sample holds a few counts of this clonotype. The chain links TRBV11-3 to TRBJ2-1; the match to TRBD2 covers 13 bases. The CDR3 contains 19 residues. CDR1 is SGHNT, CDR2 YENEEA, per germline. J was trimmed by 8 bases and V by 1 base; bases with no gene match: 14. CDR3 nucleotides: TGTGCCAGCAGCTTAGGCGCCCCCTTTACTAGCGGGGGGGCCGATGAGCAGTTCTTC. The encoded protein is CASSLGAPFTSGGADEQFF.

This clonotype was seen a handful of times. The chain recombines TRBV12-3 or TRBV12-4 with TRBJ2-5; D is uncertain. CDR3 size: 12 residues. With 5 bases removed from V and 0 bases from J, the gap between germline ends came to 4 bases. The CDR3 reads CASSPYQETQYF. DNA for the CDR3: TGTGCCAGCAGTCCGTACCAAGAGACCCAGTACTTC.

The chain employs TRBV5-4 and TRBJ2-2; 7 bases match TRBD2. After removal of 9 bases from V and 3 bases from J, the junction contained 5 bases not matched to a gene. The CDR3 extends over 13 amino acids. Germline CDR1 and CDR2: SGHNT and YYREEE (reference sequence). DNA for the CDR3: TGTGCCACCGCGGGGGTTTACACCGGGGAGCTGTTTTTT. Protein: CATAGVYTGELFF.

The sample holds many counts of this clonotype. The chain links TRBV7-9 to TRBJ1-1; 7 bases agree with TRBD1. V lost 5 bases to trimming and J lost 10 bases; unmatched junction nucleotides: 10. CDR3 length: 13 amino acids. Germline assignment: CDR1 SEHNR and CDR2 FQNEAQ (reference sequence). CDR3 sequence (DNA): TGTGCCAGCAGCAACGAACAGGGGATGGGAGCTTTCTTT. Protein sequence: CASSNEQGMGAFF. Looking up the rest from reference TRBV7-9 and TRBJ1-1 gives the full variable domain: DTGVSQNPRHKITKRGQNVTFRCDPISEHNRLYWYRQTLGQGPEFLTYFQNEAQLEKSRLLSDRFSAERPKGSFSTLEIQRTEQGDSAMYLCASSNEQGMGAFFGQGTRLTVV.

At least ten counts were recorded for this clonotype. The CDR3 DNA follows: TGTGCCATCAGTGAGTCGGGGTTCCGGAATAATTCACCCCTCCACTTT. This translates into CAISESGFRNNSPLHF. The V and J genes are TRBV10-3 and TRBJ1-6; unclear D gene. The V and J ends lost 0 bases and 5 bases respectively, with 11 bases between them. The CDR3 runs 16 residues. Per the germline V gene, CDR1 is ENHRY and CDR2 is SYGVKD.

This clonotype appeared a few times. The chain employs TRBV9 and TRBJ2-3; 9 bases map to TRBD2. Looked up from germline, CDR1 is SGDLS and CDR2 is YYNGEE. This CDR3 contains 15 residues. The V and J ends lost 3 bases and 5 bases, in that order; junction bases with no gene match: 7. CDR3 protein: CASSAGAGGGDTQYF. The DNA of the CDR3 is TGTGCCAGCAGCGCAGGAGCGGGGGGTGGAGATACGCAGTATTTT.

The chain is built from TRBV3-1 and TRBJ2-7; TRBD2 matches 11 bases. CDR1 LGHDT and CDR2 YNNKEL come from the germline V gene (reference sequence). The CDR3 has 15 residues. After removal of 5 bases from V and 4 bases from J, the junction contained 7 bases not matched to a gene. The CDR3 spells CASSSTASGGYEQYF. The CDR3 coding sequence is TGTGCCAGCAGCTCAACGGCTAGCGGGGGGTACGAGCAGTACTTC.

This clonotype was observed a few times. J is TRBJ2-5 and V is TRBV14, with D unresolved. This CDR3 has 11 residues. V shed 2 bases and J shed 5 bases, with 3 bases lying between them. Germline CDR1 reads SGHDN; CDR2 reads FVKESK. CDR3 DNA: TGTGCCAGCAGCCAATTTGAGACCCAGTACTTC. Amino acid sequence: CASSQFETQYF. Supplemented by reference TRBV14 and TRBJ2-5, the full variable domain reads EAGVTQFPSHSVIEKGQTVTLRCDPISGHDNLYWYRRVMGKEIKFLLHFVKESKQDESGMPNNRFLAERTGGTYSTLKVQPAELEDSGVYFCASSQFETQYFGPGTRLLVL.

The chain is built from TRBV20-1 and TRBJ2-1; TRBD2 matches 9 bases. The germline V gene encodes CDR1 DFQATT and CDR2 SNEGSKA (reference sequence). The CDR3 consists of 14 residues. Germline trimming cut 3 bases from V and 9 bases from J; bases unmatched to any gene: 9. As DNA, the CDR3 is TGCAGTGCTAGGGGTAGCGGGAGATTTACTGAGCAGTTCTTC. It translates to CSARGSGRFTEQFF.

V gene TRBV19 combines with J gene TRBJ2-7; D gene uncertain. V was shortened by 2 bases and J by 7 bases, with 12 bases between the two germline ends. The length of the CDR3 is 13 residues. Germline CDR1 LNHDA, CDR2 SQIVND (reference sequence). CDR3 amino acids: CASSISPVWEQYF. The DNA of the CDR3 is TGTGCCAGTAGTATAAGCCCCGTGTGGGAGCAGTACTTC.

The CDR3 region is CASRNRGSDTGELFF. In DNA, the CDR3 is TGTGCCAGCAGAAACAGGGGGAGCGACACCGGGGAGCTGTTTTTT. The chain is built from TRBV12-3 or TRBV12-4 and TRBJ2-2; 8 nucleotides line up with TRBD1. The CDR3 is 15 residues long. V trimming: 6 bases; J trimming: 3 bases; junction bases outside the gene matches: 6.